Following are 3 T cell receptor beta chains from one sample sequenced in a study of technical replicates of blood from a few donors. Libraries were prepared by immunoSEQ multiplex PCR; TCRdb keeps only in-frame clonotypes and omits some of them. The sample lists under 45,000 clones; around 96% were seen once. Sequencing was performed on T cells isolated from PBMCs. Receptors were obtained from a human donor in good health.

The chain couples TRBV7-9 to TRBJ1-5; 9 bases align to TRBD1. The CDR3 consists of 15 residues. Germline loops: CDR1 SEHNR, CDR2 FQNEAQ (reference sequence). Trimming cost V 2 bases and J 4 bases; bases outside gene matches: 3. CDR3 sequence: CASSLMGTGNQPQHF. The CDR3 nucleotides read TGTGCCAGCAGCTTAATGGGGACAGGGAATCAGCCCCAGCATTTT. Supplemented by reference TRBV7-9 and TRBJ1-5, the full variable domain reads DTGVSQNPRHKITKRGQNVTFRCDPISEHNRLYWYRQTLGQGPEFLTYFQNEAQLEKSRLLSDRFSAERPKGSFSTLEIQRTEQGDSAMYLCASSLMGTGNQPQHFGDGTRLSIL.

This chain connects TRBV10-3 to TRBJ1-2; D possibly corresponds to TRBD1 (5 bases). The germline V and J ends were trimmed by 2 bases and 7 bases, with 11 bases remaining between them. CDR3 length: 13 residues. In germline, CDR1 is ENHRY, CDR2 SYGVKD. The DNA of the CDR3 is TGTGCCATCAGTGAGATGGGGCTGTTTGGCTACACCTTC. It yields the protein CAISEMGLFGYTF.

This chain uses TRBV5-1 with TRBJ2-2; D possibly corresponds to TRBD1 (6 bases). Deletions cut 0 bases from V and 0 bases from J, with 9 bases between. The CDR3 contains 16 residues. Germline V lookup: CDR1 SGHRS, CDR2 YFSETQ. The CDR3 reads CASSLGQATNTGELFF. The CDR3 DNA sequence: TGCGCCAGCAGCTTGGGACAGGCCACGAACACCGGGGAGCTGTTTTTT.